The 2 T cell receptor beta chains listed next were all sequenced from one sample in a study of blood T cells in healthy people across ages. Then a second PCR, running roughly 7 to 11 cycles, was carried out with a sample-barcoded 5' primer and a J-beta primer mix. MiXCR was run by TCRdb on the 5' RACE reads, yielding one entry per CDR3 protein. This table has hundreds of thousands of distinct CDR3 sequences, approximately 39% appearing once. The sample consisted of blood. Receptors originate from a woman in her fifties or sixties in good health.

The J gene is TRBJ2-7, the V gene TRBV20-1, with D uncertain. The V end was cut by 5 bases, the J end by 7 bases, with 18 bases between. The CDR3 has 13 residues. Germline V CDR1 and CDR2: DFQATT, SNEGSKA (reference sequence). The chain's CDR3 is CSASRPNYNEQYF. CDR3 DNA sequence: TGCAGTGCTTCCAGACCCAACTACAATGAGCAGTACTTC.

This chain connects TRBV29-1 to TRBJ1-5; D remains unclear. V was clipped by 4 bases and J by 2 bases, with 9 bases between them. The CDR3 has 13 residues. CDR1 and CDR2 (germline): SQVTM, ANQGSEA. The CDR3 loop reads CSVVWQGNQPQHF. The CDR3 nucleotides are TGCAGCGTTGTGTGGCAAGGCAATCAGCCCCAGCATTTT. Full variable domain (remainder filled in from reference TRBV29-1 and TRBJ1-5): SAVISQKPSRDICQRGTSLTIQCQVDSQVTMMFWYRQQPGQSLTLIATANQGSEATYESGFVIDKFPISRPNLTFSTLTVSNMSPEDSSIYLCSVVWQGNQPQHFGDGTRLSIL.